A selection of T cell receptor beta chains follows, all from one sample in a study of circulating tumor DNA in untreated peripheral T-cell lymphoma. Repertoires were generated with immunoSEQ multiplex PCR, while TCRdb's copy carries only in-frame clones and drops some. Of 2,000 to 2,500 clones listed, over 55% are singletons. The sample was tumor tissue. These receptors were obtained from a human donor with peripheral T-cell lymphoma. Each CDR3 is given with its conserved first and last residue. The order of the fields is clone size, D gene, V gene, J gene, CDR3 protein, CDR3 DNA. The D gene is left open where the match is weak. Only part of the rows carry a size: once, few, many, or a class if the clone is expanded.

>NA|NA|TRBV5-1|TRBJ1-1
CASSLEPILNTEAFF
TGCGCCAGCAGCTTGGAACCTATCTTGAACACTGAAGCTTTCTTT
>few|NA|TRBV10-2|TRBJ2-3
CASRHLPLLSDTQYF
TGCGCCAGCAGACATCTACCCTTACTATCGGATACGCAGTATTTT
>NA|TRBD2|TRBV6-8|TRBJ2-7
CASSYGTSGGLYF
TGTGCCAGCAGTTACGGGACTAGCGGGGGTCTGTACTTC
>NA|NA|TRBV30|TRBJ1-1
CAWALRWEAFF
TGTGCCTGGGCCCTCCGGTGGGAAGCTTTCTTT